The T cell receptor beta chain described here comes from a study of T cell responses to AZD1222 COVID-19 vaccine. Findings of the study overall: Females outnumbered males among donors, who were mostly white British; clonal diversity was possibly underestimated. Spike-wide coverage was observed for vaccine-associated CD4 TCRs, with dominant responses at 160-218 and 743-854. It was only after the peak T cell response that any repertoires were sampled. Reports say nearly half of spike-specific TCRs go after unmutated variant regions.

Per germline, CDR1 MDHEN and CDR2 SYDVKM. CDR3 size: 14 residues. The V and J ends lost 6 bases and 3 bases respectively, with 14 bases between them. Clones were sequenced by immunoSEQ multiplex PCR, and TCRdb holds only the in-frame ones, with some missing. The sample includes some 120,000 clones, around 86% seen only once; the top ten take 7.7%. As regards this clone: Antigen unknown.

The receptor was isolated from an adult in good health. The V call is TRBV28, the J call TRBJ2-5; maybe TRBD2 (5 bases). This specimen consisted of peripheral blood, obtained on day 0 of AZD1222 vaccination. The DNA of the CDR3 is TGTGCCAGCAGCCCTGCGGGCCGGGAAGAGACCCAGTACTTC. Encoded protein: CASSPAGREETQYF.